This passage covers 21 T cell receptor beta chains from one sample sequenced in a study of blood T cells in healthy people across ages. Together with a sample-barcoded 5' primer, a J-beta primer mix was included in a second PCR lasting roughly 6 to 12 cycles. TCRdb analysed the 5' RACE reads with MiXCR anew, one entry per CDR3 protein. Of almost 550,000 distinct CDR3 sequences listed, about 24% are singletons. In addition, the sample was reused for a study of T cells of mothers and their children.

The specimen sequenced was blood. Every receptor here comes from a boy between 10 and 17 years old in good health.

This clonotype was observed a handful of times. Here the CDR3 DNA reads TGTGCCAGCAGAAGAGCGGGGGTAGAGACCCAGTACTTC. Translation: CASRRAGVETQYF. V usage is TRBV6-5 and J usage is TRBJ2-5; 8 nucleotides match TRBD2. V lost 6 bases and J lost 4; bases outside the gene matches: 4. CDR1 and CDR2 from the germline V gene are MNHEY and SVGAGI. The CDR3 is 13 residues long.

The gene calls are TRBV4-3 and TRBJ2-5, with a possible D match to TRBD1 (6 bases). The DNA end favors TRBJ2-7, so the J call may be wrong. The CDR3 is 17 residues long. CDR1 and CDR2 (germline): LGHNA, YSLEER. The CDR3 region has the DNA TGCGCCAGCAGCAGGAACACAGGGCCCAACGGAGGAGCCGAGCAGTACTTC. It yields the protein CASSRNTGPNGGAEQYF.

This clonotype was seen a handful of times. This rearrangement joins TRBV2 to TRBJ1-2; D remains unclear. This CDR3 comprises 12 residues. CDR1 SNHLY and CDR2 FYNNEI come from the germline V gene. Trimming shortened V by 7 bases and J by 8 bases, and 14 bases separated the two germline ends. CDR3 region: CASTKGASGYTF. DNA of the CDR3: TGTGCCAGCACAAAGGGCGCCTCCGGCTACACCTTC.

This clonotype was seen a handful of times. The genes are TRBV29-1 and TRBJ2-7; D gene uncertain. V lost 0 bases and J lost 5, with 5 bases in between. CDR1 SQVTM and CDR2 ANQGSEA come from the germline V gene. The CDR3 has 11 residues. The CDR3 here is CSVEDSHEQYF. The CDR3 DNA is TGCAGCGTTGAAGATTCCCACGAGCAGTACTTC.

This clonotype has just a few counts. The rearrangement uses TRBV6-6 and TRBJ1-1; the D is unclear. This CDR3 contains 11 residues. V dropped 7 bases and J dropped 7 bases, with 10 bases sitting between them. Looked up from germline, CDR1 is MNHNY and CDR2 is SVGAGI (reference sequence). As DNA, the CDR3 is TGTGCCAGCACCCGAGGAGTTGAAGCTTTCTTT. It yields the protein CASTRGVEAFF.

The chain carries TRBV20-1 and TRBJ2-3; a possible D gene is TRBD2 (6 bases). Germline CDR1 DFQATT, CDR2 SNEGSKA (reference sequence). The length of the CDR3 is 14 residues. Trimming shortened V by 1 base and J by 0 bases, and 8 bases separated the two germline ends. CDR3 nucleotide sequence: TGCAGTGCTAGAGCTGGGACTAGCACAGATACGCAGTATTTT. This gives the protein CSARAGTSTDTQYF.

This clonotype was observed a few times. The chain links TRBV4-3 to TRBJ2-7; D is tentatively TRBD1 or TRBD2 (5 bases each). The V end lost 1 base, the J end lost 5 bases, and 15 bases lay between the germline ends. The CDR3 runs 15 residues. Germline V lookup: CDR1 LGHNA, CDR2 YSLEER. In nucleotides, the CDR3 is TGCGCCAGCAGCCAAGGGGACGTCCCTCTAAACGAGCAGTACTTC. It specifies CASSQGDVPLNEQYF.

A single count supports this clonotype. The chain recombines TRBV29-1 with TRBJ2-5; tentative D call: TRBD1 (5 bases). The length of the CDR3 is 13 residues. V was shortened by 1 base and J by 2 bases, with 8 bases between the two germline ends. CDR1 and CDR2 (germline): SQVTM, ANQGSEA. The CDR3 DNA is TGCAGCGTTGAAGTGGCAGGGCAAGAGACCCAGTACTTC. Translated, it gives CSVEVAGQETQYF.

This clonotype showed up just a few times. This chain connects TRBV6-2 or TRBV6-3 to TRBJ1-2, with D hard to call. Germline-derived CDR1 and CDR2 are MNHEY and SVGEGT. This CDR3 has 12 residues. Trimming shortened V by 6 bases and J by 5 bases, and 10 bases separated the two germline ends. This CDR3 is CASSLGRYGYTF. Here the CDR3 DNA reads TGTGCCAGCAGCCTCGGACGGTATGGCTACACCTTC.

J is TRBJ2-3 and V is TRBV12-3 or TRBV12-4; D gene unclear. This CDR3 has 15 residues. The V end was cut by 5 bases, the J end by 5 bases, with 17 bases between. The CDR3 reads CASSARPARGDTQYF. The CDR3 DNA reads TGTGCCAGCAGTGCCCGGCCTGCCCGCGGAGATACGCAGTATTTT.

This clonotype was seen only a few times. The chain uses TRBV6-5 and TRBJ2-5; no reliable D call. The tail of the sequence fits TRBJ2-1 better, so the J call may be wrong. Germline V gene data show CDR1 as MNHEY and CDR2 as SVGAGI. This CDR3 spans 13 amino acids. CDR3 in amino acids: CASSNSAPNEQFF. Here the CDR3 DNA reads TGTGCCAGCTCTAATTCGGCCCCCAATGAGCAGTTCTTC.

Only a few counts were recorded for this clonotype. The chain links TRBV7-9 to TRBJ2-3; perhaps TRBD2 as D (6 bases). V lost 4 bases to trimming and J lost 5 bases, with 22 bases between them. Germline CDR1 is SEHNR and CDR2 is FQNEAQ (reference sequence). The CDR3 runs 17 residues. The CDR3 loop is CASSYAWGRGGEDTQYF. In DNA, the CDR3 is TGTGCCAGCAGCTATGCTTGGGGGAGAGGCGGGGAAGATACGCAGTATTTT. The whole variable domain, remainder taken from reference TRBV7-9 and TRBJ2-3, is DTGVSQNPRHKITKRGQNVTFRCDPISEHNRLYWYRQTLGQGPEFLTYFQNEAQLEKSRLLSDRFSAERPKGSFSTLEIQRTEQGDSAMYLCASSYAWGRGGEDTQYFGPGTRLTVL.

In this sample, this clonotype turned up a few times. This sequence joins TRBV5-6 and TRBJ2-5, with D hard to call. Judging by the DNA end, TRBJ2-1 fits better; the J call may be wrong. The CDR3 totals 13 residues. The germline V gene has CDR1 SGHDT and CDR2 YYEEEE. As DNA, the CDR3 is TGTGCCAGCACCTACGGGCTACACAATGAGCAGTTCTTC. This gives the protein CASTYGLHNEQFF.

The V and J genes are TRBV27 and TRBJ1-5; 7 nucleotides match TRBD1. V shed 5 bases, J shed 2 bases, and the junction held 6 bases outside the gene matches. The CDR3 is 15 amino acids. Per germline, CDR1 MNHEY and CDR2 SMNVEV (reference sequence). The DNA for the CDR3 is TGTGCCAGCAGTCCAGGGGGTTATGGCAATCAGCCCCAGCATTTT. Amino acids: CASSPGGYGNQPQHF.

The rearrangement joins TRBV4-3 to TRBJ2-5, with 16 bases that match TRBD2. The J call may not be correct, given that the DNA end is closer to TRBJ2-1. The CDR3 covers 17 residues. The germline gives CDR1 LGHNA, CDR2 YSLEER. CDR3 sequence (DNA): TGCGCCAGCAGCCAAGATGGGACTAGCGGGGGGGTGAACGAGCAGTTCTTC. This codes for CASSQDGTSGGVNEQFF.

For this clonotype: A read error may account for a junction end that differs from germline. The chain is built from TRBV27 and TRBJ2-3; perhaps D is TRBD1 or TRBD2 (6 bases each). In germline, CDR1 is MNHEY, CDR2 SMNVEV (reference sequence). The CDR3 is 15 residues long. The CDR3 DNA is TGTGCCGGCAGAATAGGGGGGCCGCGTACAGATACGCAGTATTTT. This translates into CAGRIGGPRTDTQYF.

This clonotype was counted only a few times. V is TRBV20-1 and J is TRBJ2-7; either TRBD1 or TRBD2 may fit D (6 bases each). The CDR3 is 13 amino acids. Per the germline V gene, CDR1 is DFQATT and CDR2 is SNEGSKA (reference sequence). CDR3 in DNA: TGCAGAGTTGGAGGGGGACACAAATACGAGCAGTACTTC. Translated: CRVGGGHKYEQYF.

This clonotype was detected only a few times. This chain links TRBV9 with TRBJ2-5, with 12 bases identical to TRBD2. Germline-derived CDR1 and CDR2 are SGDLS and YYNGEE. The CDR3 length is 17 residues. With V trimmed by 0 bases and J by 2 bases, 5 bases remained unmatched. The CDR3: CASSVGLGLAGQETQYF. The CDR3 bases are TGTGCCAGCAGCGTAGGCCTCGGACTAGCGGGGCAAGAGACCCAGTACTTC.

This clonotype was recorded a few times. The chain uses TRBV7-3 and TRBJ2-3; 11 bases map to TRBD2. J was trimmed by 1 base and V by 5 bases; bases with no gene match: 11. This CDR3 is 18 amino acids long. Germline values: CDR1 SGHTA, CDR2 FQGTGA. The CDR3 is CASSPVLASGGRTDTQYF. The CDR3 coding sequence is TGTGCCAGCAGCCCTGTTTTAGCTAGCGGGGGGCGCACAGATACGCAGTATTTT.

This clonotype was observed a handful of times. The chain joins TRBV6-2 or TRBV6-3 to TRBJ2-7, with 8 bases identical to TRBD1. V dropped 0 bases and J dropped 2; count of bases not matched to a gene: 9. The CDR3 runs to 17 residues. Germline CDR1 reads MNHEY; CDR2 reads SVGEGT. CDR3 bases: TGTGCCAGCAGTTACTCGAAGGCGGGGACAGGAACCTACGAGCAGTACTTC. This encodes CASSYSKAGTGTYEQYF.

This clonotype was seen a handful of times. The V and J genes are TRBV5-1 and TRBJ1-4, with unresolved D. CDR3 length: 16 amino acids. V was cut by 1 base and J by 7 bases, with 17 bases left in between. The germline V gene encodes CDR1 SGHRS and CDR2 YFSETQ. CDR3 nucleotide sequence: TGCGCCAGCAGCTTGCCCCTACCGGGCGGAGCTGAAAAACTGTTTTTT. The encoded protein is CASSLPLPGGAEKLFF.